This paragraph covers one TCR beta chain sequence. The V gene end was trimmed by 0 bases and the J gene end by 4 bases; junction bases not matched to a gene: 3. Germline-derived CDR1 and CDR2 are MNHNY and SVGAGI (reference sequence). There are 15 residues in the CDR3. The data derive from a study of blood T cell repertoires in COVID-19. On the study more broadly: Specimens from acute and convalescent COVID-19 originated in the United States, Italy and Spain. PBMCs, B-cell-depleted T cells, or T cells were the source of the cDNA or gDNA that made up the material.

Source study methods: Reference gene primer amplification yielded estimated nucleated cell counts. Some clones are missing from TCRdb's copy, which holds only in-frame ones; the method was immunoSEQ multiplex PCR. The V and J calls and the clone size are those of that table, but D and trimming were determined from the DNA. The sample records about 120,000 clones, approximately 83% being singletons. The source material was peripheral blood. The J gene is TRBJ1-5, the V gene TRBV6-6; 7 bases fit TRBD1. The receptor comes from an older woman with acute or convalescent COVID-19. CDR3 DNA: TGTGCCAGCAGTTACTCGGGACAGCTAAATCAGCCCCAGCATTTT. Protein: CASSYSGQLNQPQHF.